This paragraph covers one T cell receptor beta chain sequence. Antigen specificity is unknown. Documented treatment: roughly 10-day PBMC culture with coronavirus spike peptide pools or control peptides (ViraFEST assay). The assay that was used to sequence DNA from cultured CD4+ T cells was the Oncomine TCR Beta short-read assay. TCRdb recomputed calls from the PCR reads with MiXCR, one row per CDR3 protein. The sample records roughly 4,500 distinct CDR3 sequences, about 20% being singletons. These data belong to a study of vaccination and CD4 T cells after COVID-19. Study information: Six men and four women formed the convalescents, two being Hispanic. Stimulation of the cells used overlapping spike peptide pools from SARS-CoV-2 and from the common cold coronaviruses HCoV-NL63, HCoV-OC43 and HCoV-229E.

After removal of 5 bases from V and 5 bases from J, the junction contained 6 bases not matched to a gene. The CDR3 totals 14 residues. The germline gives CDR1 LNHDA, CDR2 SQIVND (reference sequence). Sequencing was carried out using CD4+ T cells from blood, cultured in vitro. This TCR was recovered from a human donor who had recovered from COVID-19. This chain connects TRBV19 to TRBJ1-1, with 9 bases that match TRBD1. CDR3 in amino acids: CASSLTTGGTEAFF. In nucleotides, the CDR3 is TGTGCCAGTAGTCTCACGACAGGGGGGACTGAAGCTTTCTTT.